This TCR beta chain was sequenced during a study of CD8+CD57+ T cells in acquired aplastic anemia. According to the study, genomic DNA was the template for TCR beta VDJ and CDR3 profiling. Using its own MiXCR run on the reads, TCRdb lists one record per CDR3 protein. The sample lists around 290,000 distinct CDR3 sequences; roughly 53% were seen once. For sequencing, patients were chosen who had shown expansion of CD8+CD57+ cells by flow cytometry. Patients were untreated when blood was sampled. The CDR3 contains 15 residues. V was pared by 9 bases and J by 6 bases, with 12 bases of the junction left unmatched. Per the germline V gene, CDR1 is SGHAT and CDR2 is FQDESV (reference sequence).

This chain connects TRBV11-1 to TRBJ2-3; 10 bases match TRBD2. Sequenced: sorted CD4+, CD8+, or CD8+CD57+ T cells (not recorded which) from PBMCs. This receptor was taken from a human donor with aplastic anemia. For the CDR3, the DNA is TGTGCCAGTAGAGCAGCGGGGGGGCCCCGGGATACGCAGTATTTT. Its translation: CASRAAGGPRDTQYF.